This T cell receptor beta chain comes out of a study of OX40 agonist ivuxolimab in advanced cancers. Study-level findings and limits: The CD4+ and CD8+ T cells in the blood had expanded clonally by week 6 at 0.1 to 3.0 mg/kg.

Measured with immunoSEQ multiplex PCR; TCRdb has only the in-frame clones, and not every one. The sample gives about 23,000 clones, roughly 71% of which show up once; approximately 2.2% is in the top ten. The CDR3 covers 11 residues. V lost 7 bases to trimming and J lost 7 bases, with 11 bases between them. Germline V CDR1 and CDR2: MNHNS, SASEGT. Concerning this clone: Its antigen is as yet unknown.

Sample: CD4+ or CD8+ T cells sorted from blood, taken in a trial of the OX40 agonist ivuxolimab. The sequence was collected from an adult with an advanced solid tumor such as melanoma, head and neck, liver or kidney cancer. The chain has TRBV6-1 and TRBJ2-7; no definite D call. The CDR3 region is CASTLGMEQYF. The CDR3 nucleotides are TGTGCCAGCACGTTAGGGATGGAGCAGTACTTC.